The clone carrying this TCR beta chain was observed once. Its antigen is still unknown. The data derive from a study of cytomegalovirus exposure and HLA in healthy donors. Study observations and caveats: From TCR beta sequences, most subjects' HLA-A and HLA-B alleles were reportedly predicted accurately.

PCR amplification relied on 60 Vbeta primers (plus 13 Jbeta primers). Using immunoSEQ multiplex PCR, the repertoire was profiled, and TCRdb retains in-frame clones only, with some absent. The sample holds under 200,000 clones, 84% seen once. Trimming left V 1 base short and J 4 bases short, with 16 bases between. Germline V gene lookup returns CDR1 SNHLY and CDR2 FYNNEI. This CDR3 comprises 16 residues. This chain uses TRBV2 with TRBJ1-1; D call uncertain. The sample was PBMCs. The clonotype was recovered from a man younger than 35 in good health and CMV-seronegative. CDR3 loop: CASSEEGGVLSTEAFF. The CDR3 nucleotides read TGTGCCAGCAGTGAAGAGGGCGGGGTTTTATCCACTGAAGCTTTCTTT. The whole variable domain, filled in from reference TRBV2 and TRBJ1-1, reads EPEVTQTPSHQVTQMGQEVILRCVPISNHLYFYWYRQILGQKVEFLVSFYNNEISEKSEIFDDQFSVERPDGSNFTLKIRSTKLEDSAMYFCASSEEGGVLSTEAFFGQGTRLTVV.